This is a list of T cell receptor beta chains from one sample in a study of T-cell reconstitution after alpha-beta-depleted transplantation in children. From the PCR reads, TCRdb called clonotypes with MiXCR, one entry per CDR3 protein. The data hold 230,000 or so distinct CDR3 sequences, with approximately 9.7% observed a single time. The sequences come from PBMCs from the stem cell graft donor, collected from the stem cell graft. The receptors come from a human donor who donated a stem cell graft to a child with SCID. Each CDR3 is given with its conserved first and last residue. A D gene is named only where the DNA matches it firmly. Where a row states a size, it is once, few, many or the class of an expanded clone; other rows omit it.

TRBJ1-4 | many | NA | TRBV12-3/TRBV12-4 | TGTGCCAGCACCCACCGGGGATTTAATGAAAAACTGTTTTTT | CASTHRGFNEKLFF
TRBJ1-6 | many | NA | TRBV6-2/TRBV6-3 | TGTGCCAGCAGCCAGGGGAGCTCCTATAATTCACCCCTCCACTTT | CASSQGSSYNSPLHF
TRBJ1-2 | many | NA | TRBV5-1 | TGCGCCAGCAGCTTGGACAGGGAAAAAACCTTC | CASSLDREKTF
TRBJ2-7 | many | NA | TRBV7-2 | TGTGCCAGCAGCTTACTCGGGTACGAGCAGTACTTC | CASSLLGYEQYF
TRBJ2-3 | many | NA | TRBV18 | TGTGCCAGCTCACCATCTGGGGGCGCAGATACGCAGTATTTT | CASSPSGGADTQYF
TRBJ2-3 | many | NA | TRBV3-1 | TGTGCCAGCAGCCAAGGAGGGGATGCAGATACGCAGTATTTT | CASSQGGDADTQYF
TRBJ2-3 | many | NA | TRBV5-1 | TGCGCCAGCTTTACAGGGACTGCAACAGATACGCAGTATTTT | CASFTGTATDTQYF
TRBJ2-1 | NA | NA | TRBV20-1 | TGCTGTGCTCCAGGGACGCTTACCTACGAGCAGTTCTTC | CCAPGTLTYEQFF
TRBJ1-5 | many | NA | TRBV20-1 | TGCAGTGCTAGAAGGCCGGGGAATCAGCCCCAGCATTTT | CSARRPGNQPQHF
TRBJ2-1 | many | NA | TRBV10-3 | TGTGCCATCAGTGCGCCCGGGAACAATGAGCAGTTCTTC | CAISAPGNNEQFF
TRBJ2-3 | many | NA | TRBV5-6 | TGTGCCAGCAGCCCGCTTGGGGGAGACACAGATACGCAGTATTTT | CASSPLGGDTDTQYF
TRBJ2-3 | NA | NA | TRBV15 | TGTGCCACCAGCAGAGAGTACCGGGGGGCCACAGATACGCAGTATTTT | CATSREYRGATDTQYF
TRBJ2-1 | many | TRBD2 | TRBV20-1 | TGCAGTGCTAGAATCTGGCGGGGGGGCAAGGATGAGCAGTTCTTC | CSARIWRGGKDEQFF
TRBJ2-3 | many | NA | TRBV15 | TGTGCCACCAGCATCGGACGGCCAGACACAGATACGCAGTATTTT | CATSIGRPDTDTQYF
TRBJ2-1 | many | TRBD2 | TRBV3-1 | TGTGCCAGCAGTCCAACCCGGGGGGGCTTCAATGAGCAGTTCTTC | CASSPTRGGFNEQFF
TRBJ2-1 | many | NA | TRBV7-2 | TGTGCCAGCAGCTTACGACGGTGGGAGCAGTTCTTC | CASSLRRWEQFF
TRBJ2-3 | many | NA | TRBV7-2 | TGTGCCAGCAGTCTCGACAGATACACAGATACGCAGTATTTT | CASSLDRYTDTQYF
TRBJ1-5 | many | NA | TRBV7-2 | TGTGCCAGCAGCTTAGCGAGGGGCCAGTATAGCAATCAGCCCCAGCATTTT | CASSLARGQYSNQPQHF
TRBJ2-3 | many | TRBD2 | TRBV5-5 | TGTGCCAGCAGCTATTATAGCGGGGGTGGTACGCAGTATTTT | CASSYYSGGGTQYF
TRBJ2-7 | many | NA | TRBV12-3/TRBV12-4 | TGTGCCAGCAGTCCGGACTTACAAACCTACGAGCAGTACTTC | CASSPDLQTYEQYF
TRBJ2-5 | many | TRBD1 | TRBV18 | TGTGCCAGCTCAAGCCACGCACAGGGGGGAGAGACCCAGTACTTC | CASSSHAQGGETQYF
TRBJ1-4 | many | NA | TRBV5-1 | TGCGCCAGCAGCTTGGTTGGGACTGGAAATGAAAAACTGTTTTTT | CASSLVGTGNEKLFF
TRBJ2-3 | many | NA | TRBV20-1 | TGCAGTGCTCCGCGGCTAGGAGCGCAGTATTTT | CSAPRLGAQYF
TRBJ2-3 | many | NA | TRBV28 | TGTGCCAGCAGCCTCAGCGGGTTGAAAAGCGGGGATACGCAGTATTTT | CASSLSGLKSGDTQYF
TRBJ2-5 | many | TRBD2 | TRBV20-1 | TGCAGTGGGAGAGGCGGGGGGGATCAAGAGACCCAGTACTTC | CSGRGGGDQETQYF
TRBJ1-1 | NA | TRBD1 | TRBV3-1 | TGTGCCAGCAGCCGAGAGGGGGCCCCGAACACTGAAGCTTTCTTT | CASSREGAPNTEAFF
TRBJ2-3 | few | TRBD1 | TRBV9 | TGTGCCAGCAGCGCACGTGGGGGACAGGGTATAACAGATACGCAGTATTTT | CASSARGGQGITDTQYF
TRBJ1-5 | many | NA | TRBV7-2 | TGTGCCAGCAGCTTATGGGGGCTGGGTCAGCCCCAGCATTTT | CASSLWGLGQPQHF
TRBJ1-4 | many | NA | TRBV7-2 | TGTGCCAGCAGGCGGGGGCCTGGTGAAAAACTGTTTTTT | CASRRGPGEKLFF
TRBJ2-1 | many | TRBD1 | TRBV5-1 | TGCGCCAGCAGCCCGACAGGGACCCCCTACAATGAGCAGTTCTTC | CASSPTGTPYNEQFF
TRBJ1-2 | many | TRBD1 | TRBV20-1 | TGCAGTTCCCTGGACAGGGGAAACTATGGCTACACCTTC | CSSLDRGNYGYTF
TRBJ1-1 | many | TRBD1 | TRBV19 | TGTGCCAGTAGTCACAGGGGGGTTCGCACTGAAGCTTTCTTT | CASSHRGVRTEAFF
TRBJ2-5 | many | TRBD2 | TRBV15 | TGTGCCACCAGCAGAGTTAGCGGGGGGGCCCAGTACTTC | CATSRVSGGAQYF
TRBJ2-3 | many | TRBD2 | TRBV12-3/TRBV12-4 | TGTGCCAGCAGAGCTAGCGGGGGGCTAGATACGCAGTATTTT | CASRASGGLDTQYF
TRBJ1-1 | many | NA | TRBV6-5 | TGTGCCAGCAGTTGGGCAAGGGACCGTGAAGCTTTCTTT | CASSWARDREAFF
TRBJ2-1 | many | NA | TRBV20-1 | TGCAGACCCCAGAAAGCGGAGTACAATGAGCAGTTCTTC | CRPQKAEYNEQFF
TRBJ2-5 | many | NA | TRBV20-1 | TGCAGTGCTAGACCGAGGGGTAGGCGAGAGACCCAGTACTTC | CSARPRGRRETQYF
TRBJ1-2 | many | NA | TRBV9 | TGTGCCAGCAGCTCTAGTCAGATCCTCTATGGCTACACCTTC | CASSSSQILYGYTF
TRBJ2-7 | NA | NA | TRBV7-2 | TGTGCCAGCAGCTTTTCAGGGGGGGGAGCCTACGAGCAGTACTTC | CASSFSGGGAYEQYF
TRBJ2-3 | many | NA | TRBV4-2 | TGTGCCAGCAGCCAAGAAACGGCACGGGTAGATACGCAGTATTTT | CASSQETARVDTQYF
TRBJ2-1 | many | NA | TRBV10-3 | TGTGCCATCAGTGAACTGGAAAATGAGCAGTTCTTC | CAISELENEQFF
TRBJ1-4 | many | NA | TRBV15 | TGTGCCACCAGCAGAGATGAAAAACTGTTTTTT | CATSRDEKLFF
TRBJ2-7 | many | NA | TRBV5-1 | TGCGCCAGCAGCTTAAGAGGATCGAGTACCTACGAGCAGTACTTC | CASSLRGSSTYEQYF
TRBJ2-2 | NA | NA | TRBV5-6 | TGTGCCAGCAGCGAGGACAGACCCACCGGGGAGCTGTTTTTT | CASSEDRPTGELFF
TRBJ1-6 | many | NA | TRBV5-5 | TGTGCCAGCAGCCGGAACCCGGGACACGGGAATTCACCCCTCCACTTT | CASSRNPGHGNSPLHF
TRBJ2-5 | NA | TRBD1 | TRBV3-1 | TGTGCCAGCAGCCAAGCCGGGACAGTTCCGTTGGAGACCCAGTACTTC | CASSQAGTVPLETQYF
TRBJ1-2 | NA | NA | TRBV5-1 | TGCGCCAGCAGCTCCTCAGGCGACTATGGCTACACCTTC | CASSSSGDYGYTF
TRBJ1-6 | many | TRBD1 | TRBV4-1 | TGCGCCAGCAGCCGGACAGGGCTTAATTCACCCCTCCACTTT | CASSRTGLNSPLHF
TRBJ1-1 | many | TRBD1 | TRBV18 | TGTGCCAGCTCACCCCAGGGGGACCGGGGCACTGAAGCTTTCTTT | CASSPQGDRGTEAFF
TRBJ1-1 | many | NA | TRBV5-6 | TGTGCCAGCAGATTCGGCGGGGGAACTGAAGCTTTCTTT | CASRFGGGTEAFF
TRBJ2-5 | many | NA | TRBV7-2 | TGTGCCAGCAGCTCGGTGACCCAAGAGACCCAGTACTTC | CASSSVTQETQYF
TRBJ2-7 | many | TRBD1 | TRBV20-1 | TGCAGTGCTAGCCCCGGGACAGTGTACTACGAGCAGTACTTC | CSASPGTVYYEQYF
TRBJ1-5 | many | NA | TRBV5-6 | TGTGCCAGCAGCTTGGGGGGCAGGGGCAATCAGCCCCAGCATTTT | CASSLGGRGNQPQHF
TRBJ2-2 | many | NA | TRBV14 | TGTGCCAGCAGCCTGGGGACAACCGGGGAGCTGTTTTTT | CASSLGTTGELFF
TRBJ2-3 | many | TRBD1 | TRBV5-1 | TGCGCCAGCAGCCAAAAGAAGGGGGCGGTGAGCGCAGATACGCAGTATTTT | CASSQKKGAVSADTQYF